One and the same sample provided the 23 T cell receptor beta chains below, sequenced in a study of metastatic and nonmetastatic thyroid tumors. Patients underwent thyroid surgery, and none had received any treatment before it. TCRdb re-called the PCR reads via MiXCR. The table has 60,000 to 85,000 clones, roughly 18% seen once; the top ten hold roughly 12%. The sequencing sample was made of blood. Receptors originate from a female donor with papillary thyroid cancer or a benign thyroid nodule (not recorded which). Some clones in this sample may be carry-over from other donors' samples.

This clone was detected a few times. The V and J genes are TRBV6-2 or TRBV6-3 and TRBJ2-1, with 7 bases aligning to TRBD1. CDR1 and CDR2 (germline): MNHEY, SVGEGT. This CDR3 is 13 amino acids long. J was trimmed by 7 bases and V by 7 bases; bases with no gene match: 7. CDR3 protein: CASTDRKSNEQFF. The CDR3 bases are TGTGCCAGCACGGACAGGAAGAGTAATGAGCAGTTCTTC.

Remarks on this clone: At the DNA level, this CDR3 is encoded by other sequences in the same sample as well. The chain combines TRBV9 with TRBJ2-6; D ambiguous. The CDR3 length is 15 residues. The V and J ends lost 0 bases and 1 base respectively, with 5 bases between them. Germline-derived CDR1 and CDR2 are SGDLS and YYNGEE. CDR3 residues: CASSVGGSGANVLTF. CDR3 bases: TGTGCCAGCAGCGTAGGAGGATCTGGGGCCAACGTCCTGACTTTC.

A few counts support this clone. CDR3 amino acids: CASSELHRTYITDTQYF. The CDR3 coding sequence is TGTGCCAGCAGTGAACTCCACCGGACATACATCACAGATACGCAGTATTTT. The J gene is TRBJ2-3, the V gene TRBV25-1, with D possibly matching TRBD1 (5 bases). The CDR3 runs to 17 residues. Germline assignment: CDR1 MGHDK and CDR2 SYGVNS. The V gene lost 2 bases and the J gene lost 2 bases, with 17 bases spanning the gap.

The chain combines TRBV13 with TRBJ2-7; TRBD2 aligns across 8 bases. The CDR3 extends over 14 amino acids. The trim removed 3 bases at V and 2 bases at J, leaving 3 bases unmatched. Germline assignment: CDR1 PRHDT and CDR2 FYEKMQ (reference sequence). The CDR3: CASSFVGLAYEQYF. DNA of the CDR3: TGTGCCAGCAGCTTTGTGGGACTAGCCTACGAGCAGTACTTC.

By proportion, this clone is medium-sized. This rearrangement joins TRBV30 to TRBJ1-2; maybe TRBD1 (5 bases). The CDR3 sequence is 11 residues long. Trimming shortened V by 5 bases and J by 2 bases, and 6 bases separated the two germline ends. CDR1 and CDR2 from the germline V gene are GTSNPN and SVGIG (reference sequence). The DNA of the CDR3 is TGTGCCTGGGACAGAAACTATGGCTACACCTTC. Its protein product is CAWDRNYGYTF.

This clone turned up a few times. The CDR3 loop is CASSEIAGGTDTQYF. The DNA of the CDR3 is TGTGCCAGCAGTGAAATAGCGGGAGGCACAGATACGCAGTATTTT. The chain recombines TRBV6-4 with TRBJ2-3, with 9 nucleotides matching TRBD2. The germline V gene encodes CDR1 MRHNA and CDR2 SNTAGT. The CDR3 has 15 residues. The trim removed 3 bases at V and 1 base at J, leaving 2 bases unmatched.

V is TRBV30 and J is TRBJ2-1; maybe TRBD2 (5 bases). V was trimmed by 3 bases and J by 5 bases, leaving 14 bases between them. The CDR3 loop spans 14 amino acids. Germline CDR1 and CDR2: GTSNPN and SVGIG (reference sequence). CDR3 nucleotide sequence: TGTGCCTGGAGGGAGGCCCGCTTGGACAATGAGCAGTTCTTC. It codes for CAWREARLDNEQFF.

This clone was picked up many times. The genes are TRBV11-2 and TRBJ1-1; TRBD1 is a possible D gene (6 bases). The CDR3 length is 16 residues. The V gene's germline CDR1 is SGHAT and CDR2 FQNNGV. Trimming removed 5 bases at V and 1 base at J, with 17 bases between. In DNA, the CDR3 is TGTGCCAGCAGCGTACCTTATTACAGGGAGAACACTGAAGCTTTCTTT. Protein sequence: CASSVPYYRENTEAFF.

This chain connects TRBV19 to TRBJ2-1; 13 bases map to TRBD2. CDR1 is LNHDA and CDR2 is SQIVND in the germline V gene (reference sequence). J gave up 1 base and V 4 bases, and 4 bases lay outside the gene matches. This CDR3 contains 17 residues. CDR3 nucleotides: TGTGCCAGTAGTAGACTAGCGGGGGGCCCTTCCTACAATGAGCAGTTCTTC. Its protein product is CASSRLAGGPSYNEQFF.

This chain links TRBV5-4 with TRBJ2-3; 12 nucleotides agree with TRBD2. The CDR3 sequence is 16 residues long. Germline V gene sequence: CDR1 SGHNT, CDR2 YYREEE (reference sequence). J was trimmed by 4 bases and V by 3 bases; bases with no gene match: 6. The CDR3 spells CASSSILAGGADTQYF. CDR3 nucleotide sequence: TGTGCCAGCAGCTCAATACTAGCGGGAGGTGCAGATACGCAGTATTTT.

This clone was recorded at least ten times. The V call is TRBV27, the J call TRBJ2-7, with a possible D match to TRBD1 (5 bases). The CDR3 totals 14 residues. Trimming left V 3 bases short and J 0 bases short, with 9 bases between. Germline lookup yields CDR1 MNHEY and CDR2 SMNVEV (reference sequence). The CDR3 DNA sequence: TGTGCCAGCAGTTTGTACAGGAGCTCCTACGAGCAGTACTTC. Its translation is CASSLYRSSYEQYF.

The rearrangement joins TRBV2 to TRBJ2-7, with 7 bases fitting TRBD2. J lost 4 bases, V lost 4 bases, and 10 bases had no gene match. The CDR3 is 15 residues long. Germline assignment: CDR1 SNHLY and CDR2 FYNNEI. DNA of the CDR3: TGTGCCAGCAGTGTGCGTCGGGAGGTTTTTTACGAGCAGTACTTC. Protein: CASSVRREVFYEQYF.

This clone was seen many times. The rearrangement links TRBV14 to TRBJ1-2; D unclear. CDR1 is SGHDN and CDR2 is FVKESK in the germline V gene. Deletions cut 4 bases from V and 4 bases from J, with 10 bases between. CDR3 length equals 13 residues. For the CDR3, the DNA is TGTGCCAGCAGCCGAGACAAGAGCTATGGCTACACCTTC. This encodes CASSRDKSYGYTF.

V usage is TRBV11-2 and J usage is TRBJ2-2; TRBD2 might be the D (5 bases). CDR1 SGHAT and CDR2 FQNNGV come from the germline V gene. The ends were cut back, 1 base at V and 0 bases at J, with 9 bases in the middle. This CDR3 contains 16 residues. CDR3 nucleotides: TGTGCCAGCAGCTTAGTCGTCGGGACGAACACCGGGGAGCTGTTTTTT. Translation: CASSLVVGTNTGELFF.

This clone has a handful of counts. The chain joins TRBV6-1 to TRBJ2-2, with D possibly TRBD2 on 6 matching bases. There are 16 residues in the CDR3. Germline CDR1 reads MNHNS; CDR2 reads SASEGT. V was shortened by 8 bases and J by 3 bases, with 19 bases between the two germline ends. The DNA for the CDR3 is TGTGCCAGCGTGGCCGGGACTGCCAGTTACACCGGGGAGCTGTTTTTT. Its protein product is CASVAGTASYTGELFF.

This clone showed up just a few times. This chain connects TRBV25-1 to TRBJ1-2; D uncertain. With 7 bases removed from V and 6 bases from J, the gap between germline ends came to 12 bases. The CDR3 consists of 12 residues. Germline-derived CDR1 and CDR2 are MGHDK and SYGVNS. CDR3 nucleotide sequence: TGTGCCAGCAATTCGGGAGGGAATGGCTACACCTTC. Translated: CASNSGGNGYTF.

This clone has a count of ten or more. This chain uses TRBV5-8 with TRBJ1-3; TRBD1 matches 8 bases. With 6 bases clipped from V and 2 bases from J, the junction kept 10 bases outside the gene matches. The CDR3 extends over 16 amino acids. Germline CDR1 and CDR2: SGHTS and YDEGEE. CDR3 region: CASTLKGQVAGNTIYF. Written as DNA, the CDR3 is TGTGCCAGCACTTTGAAGGGACAGGTGGCTGGAAACACCATATATTTT.

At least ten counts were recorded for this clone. The CDR3: CATSGGGNQPQHF. The CDR3 nucleotides are TGTGCCACCAGTGGAGGGGGCAATCAGCCCCAGCATTTT. This rearrangement joins TRBV24-1 to TRBJ1-5; possibly TRBD1 for D (5 bases). The V and J ends lost 5 bases and 2 bases respectively, with 6 bases between them. CDR1 and CDR2 (germline): KGHDR, SFDVKD. CDR3 length: 13 amino acids.

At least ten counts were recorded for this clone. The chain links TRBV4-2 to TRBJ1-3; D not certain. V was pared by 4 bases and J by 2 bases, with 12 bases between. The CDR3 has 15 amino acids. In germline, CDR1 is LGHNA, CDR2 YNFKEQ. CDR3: CASSRTTEAGNTIYF. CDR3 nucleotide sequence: TGTGCCAGCAGCCGCACTACTGAGGCTGGAAACACCATATATTTT.

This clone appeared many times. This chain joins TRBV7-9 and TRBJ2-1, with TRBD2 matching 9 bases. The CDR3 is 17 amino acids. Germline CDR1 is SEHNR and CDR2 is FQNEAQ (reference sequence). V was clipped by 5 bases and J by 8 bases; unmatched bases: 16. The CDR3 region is CASSRPSGLAGSDEQFF. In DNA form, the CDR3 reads TGTGCCAGCAGCCGACCCTCGGGACTAGCAGGATCGGATGAGCAGTTCTTC.

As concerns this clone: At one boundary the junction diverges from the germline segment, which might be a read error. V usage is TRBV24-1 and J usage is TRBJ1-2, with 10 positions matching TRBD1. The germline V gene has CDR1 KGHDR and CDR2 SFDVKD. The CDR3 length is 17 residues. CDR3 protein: CATSAGPRTGGTYSYTF. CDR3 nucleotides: TGTGCCACCAGTGCCGGCCCGAGGACAGGGGGAACCTATAGCTACACCTTC.

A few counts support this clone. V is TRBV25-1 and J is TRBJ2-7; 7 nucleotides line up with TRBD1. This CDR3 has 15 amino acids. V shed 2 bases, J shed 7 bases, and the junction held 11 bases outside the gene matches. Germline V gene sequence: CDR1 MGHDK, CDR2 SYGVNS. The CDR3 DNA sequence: TGTGCCAGCAGTGAAGGGACAGTAGGGTTAGGAGAGCAGTACTTC. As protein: CASSEGTVGLGEQYF.

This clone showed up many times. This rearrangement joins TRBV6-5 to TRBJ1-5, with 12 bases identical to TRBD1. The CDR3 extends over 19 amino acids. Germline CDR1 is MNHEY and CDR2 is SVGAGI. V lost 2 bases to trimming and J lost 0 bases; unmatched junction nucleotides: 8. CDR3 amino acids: CASSYRDRGRTSSNQPQHF. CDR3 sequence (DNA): TGTGCCAGCAGTTACCGGGACAGGGGGCGGACTAGTAGCAATCAGCCCCAGCATTTT.